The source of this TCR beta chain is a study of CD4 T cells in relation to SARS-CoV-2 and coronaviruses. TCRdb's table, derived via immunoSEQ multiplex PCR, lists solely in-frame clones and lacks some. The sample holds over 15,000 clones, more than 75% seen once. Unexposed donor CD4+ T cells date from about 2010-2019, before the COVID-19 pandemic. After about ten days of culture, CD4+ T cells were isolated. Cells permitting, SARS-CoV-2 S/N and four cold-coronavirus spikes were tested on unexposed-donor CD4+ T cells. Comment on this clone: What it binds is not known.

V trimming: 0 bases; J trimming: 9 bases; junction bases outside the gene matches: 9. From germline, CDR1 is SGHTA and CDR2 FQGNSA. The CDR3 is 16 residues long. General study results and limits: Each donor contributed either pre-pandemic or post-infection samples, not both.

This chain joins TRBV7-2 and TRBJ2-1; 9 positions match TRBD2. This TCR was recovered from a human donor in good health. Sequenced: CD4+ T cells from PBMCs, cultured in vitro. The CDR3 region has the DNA TGTGCCAGCAGCTTAGCGATGGCGGGGGGGCCCGGTGAGCAGTTCTTC. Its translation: CASSLAMAGGPGEQFF.